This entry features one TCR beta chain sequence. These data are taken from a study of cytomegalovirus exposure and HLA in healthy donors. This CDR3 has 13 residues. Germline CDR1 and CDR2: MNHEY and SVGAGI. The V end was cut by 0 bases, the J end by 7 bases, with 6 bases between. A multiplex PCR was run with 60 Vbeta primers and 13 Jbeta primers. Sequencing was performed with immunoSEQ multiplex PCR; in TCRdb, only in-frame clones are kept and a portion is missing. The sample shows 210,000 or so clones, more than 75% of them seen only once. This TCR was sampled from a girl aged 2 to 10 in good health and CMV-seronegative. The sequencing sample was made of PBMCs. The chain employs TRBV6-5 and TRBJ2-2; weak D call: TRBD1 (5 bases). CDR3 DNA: TGTGCCAGCAGTTACTCAGGGGACGGGGAGCTGTTTTTT. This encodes CASSYSGDGELFF.